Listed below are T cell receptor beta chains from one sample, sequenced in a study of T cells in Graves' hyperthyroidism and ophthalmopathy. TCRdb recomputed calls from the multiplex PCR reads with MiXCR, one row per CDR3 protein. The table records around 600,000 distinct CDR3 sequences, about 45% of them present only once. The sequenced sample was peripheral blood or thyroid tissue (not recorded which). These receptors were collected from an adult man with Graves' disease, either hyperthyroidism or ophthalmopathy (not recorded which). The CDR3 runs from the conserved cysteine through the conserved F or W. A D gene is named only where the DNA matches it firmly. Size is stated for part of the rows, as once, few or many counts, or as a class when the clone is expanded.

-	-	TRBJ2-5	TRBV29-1	TGCAGCGTTGAGGCAGGGGTAGCCGAGACCCAGTACTTC	CSVEAGVAETQYF
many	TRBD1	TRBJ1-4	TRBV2	TGTGCCAGCAGTGGCGCGGGACAGGGGTACGAAAAACTGTTTTTT	CASSGAGQGYEKLFF
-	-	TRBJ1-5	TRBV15	TGTGCCGCCAGCAGCTTGGGTGGGGGCAATCAGCCCCAGCATTTT	CAASSLGGGNQPQHF
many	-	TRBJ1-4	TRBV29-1	TGCAGCGTGACTGGGGTCGCGGTAACTAATGAAAAACTGTTTTTT	CSVTGVAVTNEKLFF
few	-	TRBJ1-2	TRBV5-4	TGTGCCAGCAGACGCGCACTACCAGGGTCTGGCTACACCTTC	CASRRALPGSGYTF
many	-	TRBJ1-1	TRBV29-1	TGCAGCGTTGGAAGCAGGGTTAACACTGAAGCTTTCTTT	CSVGSRVNTEAFF
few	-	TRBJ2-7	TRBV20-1	TGCAGTGCTAGAGCGGGACGCGACTACGAGCAGTACTTC	CSARAGRDYEQYF
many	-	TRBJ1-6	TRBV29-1	TGCAGCGTTCTTCTCCCGCCCAATGAGGGAGGGAGTTCACCCCTCCACTTT	CSVLLPPNEGGSSPLHF
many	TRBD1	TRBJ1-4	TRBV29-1	TGCAGCATTACCGGGACAGGGACTGAAAAACTGTTTTTT	CSITGTGTEKLFF
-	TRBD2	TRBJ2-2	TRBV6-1	TGTGCCAGCTCACCAGGATCTACTAGCGGAGCGAACACCGGGGAGCTGTTTTTT	CASSPGSTSGANTGELFF
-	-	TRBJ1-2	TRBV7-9	TGTGCCAGCAGCCCCCATTCCCTACCGGGACATCGCTATGGCTACACCTTC	CASSPHSLPGHRYGYTF
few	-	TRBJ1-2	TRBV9	TGTGCCAGCAGCCAAGATCCAGGGACCTATGGCTACACCTTC	CASSQDPGTYGYTF
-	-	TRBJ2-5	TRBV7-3	TGTGCCAGCAGCCGAATGGGGGGCGCGGTGGAGACCCAGTACTTC	CASSRMGGAVETQYF
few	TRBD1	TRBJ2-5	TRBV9	TGTGCCAGCAGCGCCGACAGGGGCGCGACCCAGTACTTC	CASSADRGATQYF
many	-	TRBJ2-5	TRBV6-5	TGTGCCAGCAGTTACGACACCATAACCCAGTACTTC	CASSYDTITQYF
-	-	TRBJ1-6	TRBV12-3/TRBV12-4	TGTGCCAGCAGCCAGCGGACGACCGTTGATTCACCCCTCGACTTT	CASSQRTTVDSPLDF
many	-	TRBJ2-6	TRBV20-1	TGCAGTGCTAGGGAGACAGCCTCTGGGGCCAACGTCCTGACTTTC	CSARETASGANVLTF